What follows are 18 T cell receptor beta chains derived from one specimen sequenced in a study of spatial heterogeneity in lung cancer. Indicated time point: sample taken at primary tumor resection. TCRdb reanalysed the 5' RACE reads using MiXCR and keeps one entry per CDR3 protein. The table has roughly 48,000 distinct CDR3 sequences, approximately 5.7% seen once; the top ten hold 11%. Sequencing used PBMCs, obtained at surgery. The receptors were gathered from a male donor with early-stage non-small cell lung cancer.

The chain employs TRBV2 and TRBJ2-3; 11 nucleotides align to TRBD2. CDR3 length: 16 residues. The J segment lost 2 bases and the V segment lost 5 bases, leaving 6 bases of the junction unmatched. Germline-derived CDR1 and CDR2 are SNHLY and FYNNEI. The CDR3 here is CASSKGLAVPTDTQYF. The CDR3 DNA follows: TGTGCCAGCAGTAAGGGACTAGCGGTACCCACAGATACGCAGTATTTT.

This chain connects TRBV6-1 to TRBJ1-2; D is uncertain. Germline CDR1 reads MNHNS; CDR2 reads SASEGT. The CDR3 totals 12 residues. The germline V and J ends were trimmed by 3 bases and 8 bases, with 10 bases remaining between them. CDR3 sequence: CASSETPQGYTF. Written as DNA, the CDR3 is TGTGCCAGCAGTGAGACCCCCCAAGGCTACACCTTC.

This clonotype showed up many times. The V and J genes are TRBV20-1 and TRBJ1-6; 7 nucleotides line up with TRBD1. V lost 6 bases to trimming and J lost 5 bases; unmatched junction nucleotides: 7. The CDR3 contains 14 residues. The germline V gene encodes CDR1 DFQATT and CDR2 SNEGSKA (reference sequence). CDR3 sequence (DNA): TGCAGTGCGTCTGGGACAGAGAATAATTCACCCCTCCACTTT. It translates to CSASGTENNSPLHF.

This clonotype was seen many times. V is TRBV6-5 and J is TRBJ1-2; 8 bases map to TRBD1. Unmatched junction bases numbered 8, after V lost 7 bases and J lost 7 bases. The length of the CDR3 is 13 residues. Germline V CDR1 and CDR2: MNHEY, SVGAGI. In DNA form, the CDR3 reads TGTGCCAGCACCCGTGGGACAGGTAGTGGCTACACCTTC. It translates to CASTRGTGSGYTF.

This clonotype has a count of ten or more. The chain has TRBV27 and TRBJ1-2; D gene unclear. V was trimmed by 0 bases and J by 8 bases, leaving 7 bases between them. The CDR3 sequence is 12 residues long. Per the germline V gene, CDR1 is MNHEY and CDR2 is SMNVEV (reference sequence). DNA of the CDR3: TGTGCCAGCAGTTTATCGATTGGCGGCTACACCTTC. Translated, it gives CASSLSIGGYTF.

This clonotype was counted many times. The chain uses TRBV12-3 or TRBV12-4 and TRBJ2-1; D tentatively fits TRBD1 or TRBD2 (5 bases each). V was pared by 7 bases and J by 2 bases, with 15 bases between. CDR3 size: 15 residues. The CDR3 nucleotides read TGTGCCAGCACAACGGGGACGCTCGCCTACAATGAGCAGTTCTTC. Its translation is CASTTGTLAYNEQFF.

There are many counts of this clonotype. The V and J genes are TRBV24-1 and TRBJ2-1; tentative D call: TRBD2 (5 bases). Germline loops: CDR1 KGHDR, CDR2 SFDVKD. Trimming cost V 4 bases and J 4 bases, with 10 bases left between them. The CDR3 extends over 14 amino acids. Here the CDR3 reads CATSDPRRYNEQFF. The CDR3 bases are TGTGCCACCAGTGACCCCCGGAGGTACAATGAGCAGTTCTTC.

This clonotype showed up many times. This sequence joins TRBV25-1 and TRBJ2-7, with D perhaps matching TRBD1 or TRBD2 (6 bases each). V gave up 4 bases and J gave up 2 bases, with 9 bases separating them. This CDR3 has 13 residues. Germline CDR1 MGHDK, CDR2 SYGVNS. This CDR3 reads CASSAGAAYEQYF. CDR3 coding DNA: TGTGCCAGCAGTGCGGGGGCAGCCTACGAGCAGTACTTC.

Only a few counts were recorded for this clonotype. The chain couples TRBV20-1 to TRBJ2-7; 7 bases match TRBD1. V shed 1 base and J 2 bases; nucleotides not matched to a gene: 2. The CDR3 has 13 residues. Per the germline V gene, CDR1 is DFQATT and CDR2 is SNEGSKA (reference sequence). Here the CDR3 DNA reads TGCAGTGCTAGAGGGGACAGACCCTACGAGCAGTACTTC. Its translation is CSARGDRPYEQYF.

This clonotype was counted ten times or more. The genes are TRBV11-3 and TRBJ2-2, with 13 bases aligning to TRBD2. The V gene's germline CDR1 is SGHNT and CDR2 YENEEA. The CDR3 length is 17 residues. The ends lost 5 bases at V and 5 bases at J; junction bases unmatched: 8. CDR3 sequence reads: CASSPGTSGTWTGELFF. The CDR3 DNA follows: TGTGCCAGCAGCCCCGGGACTAGCGGGACATGGACCGGGGAGCTGTTTTTT.

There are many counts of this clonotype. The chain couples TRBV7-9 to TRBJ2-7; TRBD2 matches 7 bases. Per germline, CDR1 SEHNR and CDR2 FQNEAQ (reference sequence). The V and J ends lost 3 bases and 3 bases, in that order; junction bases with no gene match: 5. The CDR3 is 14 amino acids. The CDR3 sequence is CASSFHGGDYEQYF. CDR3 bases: TGTGCCAGCAGCTTTCATGGGGGGGACTACGAGCAGTACTTC. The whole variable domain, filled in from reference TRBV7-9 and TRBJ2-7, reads DTGVSQNPRHKITKRGQNVTFRCDPISEHNRLYWYRQTLGQGPEFLTYFQNEAQLEKSRLLSDRFSAERPKGSFSTLEIQRTEQGDSAMYLCASSFHGGDYEQYFGPGTRLTVT.

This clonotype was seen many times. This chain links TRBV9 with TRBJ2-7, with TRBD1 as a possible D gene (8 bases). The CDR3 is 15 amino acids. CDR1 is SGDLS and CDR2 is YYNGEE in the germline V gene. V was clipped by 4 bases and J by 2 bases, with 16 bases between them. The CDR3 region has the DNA TGTGCCAGCAGCCCATACAGGGGGGGCACCTACGAGCAGTACTTC. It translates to CASSPYRGGTYEQYF.

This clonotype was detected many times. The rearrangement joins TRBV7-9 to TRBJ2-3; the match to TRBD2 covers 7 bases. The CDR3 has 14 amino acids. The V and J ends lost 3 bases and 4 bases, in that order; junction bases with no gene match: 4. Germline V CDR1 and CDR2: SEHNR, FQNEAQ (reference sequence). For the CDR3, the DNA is TGTGCCAGCAGCTTGCAGACTAGCCCAGATACGCAGTATTTT. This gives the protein CASSLQTSPDTQYF.

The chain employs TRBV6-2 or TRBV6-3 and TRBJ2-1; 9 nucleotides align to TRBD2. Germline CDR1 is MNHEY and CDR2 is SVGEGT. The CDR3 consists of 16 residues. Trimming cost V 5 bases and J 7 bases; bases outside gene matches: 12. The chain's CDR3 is CASSRLRLAASNEQFF. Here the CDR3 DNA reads TGTGCCAGCAGTCGACTGCGACTAGCGGCTTCTAATGAGCAGTTCTTC.

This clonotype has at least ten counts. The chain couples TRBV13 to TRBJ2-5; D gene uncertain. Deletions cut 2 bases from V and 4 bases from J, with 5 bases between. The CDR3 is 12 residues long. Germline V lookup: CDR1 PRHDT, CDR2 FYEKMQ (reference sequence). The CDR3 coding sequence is TGTGCCAGCAGCTTATTGGGAGAGACCCAGTACTTC. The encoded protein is CASSLLGETQYF.

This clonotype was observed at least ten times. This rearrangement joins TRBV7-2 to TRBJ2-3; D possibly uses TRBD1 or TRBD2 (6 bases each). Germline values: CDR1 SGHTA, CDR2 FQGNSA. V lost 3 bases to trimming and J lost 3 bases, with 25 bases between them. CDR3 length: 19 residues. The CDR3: CASSLRGGPGAVSTDTQYF. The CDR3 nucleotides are TGTGCCAGCAGCTTGAGGGGTGGTCCGGGGGCAGTTAGTACAGATACGCAGTATTTT.

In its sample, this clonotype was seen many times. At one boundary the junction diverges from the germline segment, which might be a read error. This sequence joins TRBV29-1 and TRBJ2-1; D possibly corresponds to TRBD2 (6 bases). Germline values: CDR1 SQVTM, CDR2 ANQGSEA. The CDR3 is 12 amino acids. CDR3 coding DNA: TGCAGCGTTAAAGACGGGAGTTCCGAGCAGTTCTTC. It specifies CSVKDGSSEQFF.

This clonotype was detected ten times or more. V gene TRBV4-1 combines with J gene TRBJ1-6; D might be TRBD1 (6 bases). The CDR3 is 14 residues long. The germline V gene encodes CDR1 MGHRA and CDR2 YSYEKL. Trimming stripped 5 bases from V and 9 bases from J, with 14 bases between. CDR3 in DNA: TGCGCCAGCAGCGCGGCAGGGGCTGCTTCACCCCTCCACTTT. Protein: CASSAAGAASPLHF.